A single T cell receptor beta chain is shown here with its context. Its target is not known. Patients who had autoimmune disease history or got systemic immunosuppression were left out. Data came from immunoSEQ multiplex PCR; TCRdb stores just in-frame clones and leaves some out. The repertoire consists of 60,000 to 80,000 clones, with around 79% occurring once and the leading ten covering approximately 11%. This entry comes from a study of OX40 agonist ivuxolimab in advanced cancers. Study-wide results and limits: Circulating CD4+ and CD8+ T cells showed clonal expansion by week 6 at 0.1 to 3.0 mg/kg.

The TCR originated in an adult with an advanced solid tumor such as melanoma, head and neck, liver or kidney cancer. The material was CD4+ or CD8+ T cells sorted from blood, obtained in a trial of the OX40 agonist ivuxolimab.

CDR3 sequence reads: CASSLSRSDGYTF. The CDR3 DNA sequence: TGTGCCAGCAGCTTAAGCCGGTCGGATGGCTACACCTTC. The chain joins TRBV7-3 to TRBJ1-2; no definite D call. V was shortened by 1 base and J by 6 bases, with 9 bases between the two germline ends. CDR1 is SGHTA, CDR2 FQGTGA, per germline. This CDR3 comprises 13 residues. The full variable domain, in which reference TRBV7-3 and TRBJ1-2 provide the parts outside the CDR3, is GAGVSQTPSNKVTEKGKYVELRCDPISGHTALYWYRQSLGQGPEFLIYFQGTGAADDSGLPNDRFFAVRPEGSVSTLKIQRTERGDSAVYLCASSLSRSDGYTFGSGTRLTVV.